These T cell receptor beta chains were read from a single sample in a study of blood T cell repertoires in COVID-19. Profiling relied on immunoSEQ multiplex PCR, and the TCRdb table lists in-frame clones only, not all of them. The sample has 200,000 to 300,000 clones; around 84% are singletons. The sequenced sample was peripheral blood. Receptors originate from a man in his forties who had recovered from COVID-19. Both conserved end residues are part of each CDR3. D genes are given only for firm matches. Not all rows give a size; the values are once, few, many and, for expanded clones, a class.

j_call clone_size d_call v_call cdr3_length cdr3_nt cdr3_aa
TRBJ2-3 - TRBD1 TRBV24-1 16 TGTGCCACCAGTGATAACCGGGACAGGCTCACAGATACGCAGTATTTT CATSDNRDRLTDTQYF
TRBJ1-6 - TRBD1 TRBV5-8 15 TGTGCCAGCAGCTTGAGGACAGGGGGTAGTTCACCCCTCCACTTT CASSLRTGGSSPLHF
TRBJ2-7 - - TRBV3-1/TRBV3-2 14 TGTGCCAGCAGCCAAAGCGGTGGTGGGGACGAGCAGTACTTC CASSQSGGGDEQYF
TRBJ2-1 - - TRBV7-9 15 TGTGCCAGCAGCAATAGCGGACGCTCCTACAATGAGCAGTTCTTC CASSNSGRSYNEQFF
TRBJ1-2 - - TRBV2 13 TGTGCCAGCAGTGAACAGGGCGACTATGGCTACACCTTC CASSEQGDYGYTF
TRBJ2-7 few - TRBV6-2/TRBV6-3 15 TGTGCCAGCAGTTACTCGCCCGGTCTCGCCTACGAGCAGTACTTC CASSYSPGLAYEQYF
TRBJ2-3 - TRBD2 TRBV5-1 15 TGCGCCAGCAGCTTGACTAGCGGGGGTACAGATACGCAGTATTTT CASSLTSGGTDTQYF
TRBJ2-3 - - TRBV2 15 TGTGCCAGCAGATTTCCCTTGACAGGGAGGGATACGCAGTATTTT CASRFPLTGRDTQYF
TRBJ2-7 - TRBD1 TRBV3-1/TRBV3-2 15 TGTGCCAGCAGCCAAGTCGGGACAGGGGCCTACGAGCAGTACTTC CASSQVGTGAYEQYF
TRBJ1-1 - - TRBV6-1 13 TGTGCCAGCAGTGAACAGGCCAGCACTGAAGCTTTCTTT CASSEQASTEAFF